The clone carrying this T cell receptor beta chain turned up a few times. Its antigen is as yet unknown. Germline trimming cut 4 bases from V and 3 bases from J; bases unmatched to any gene: 16. This CDR3 contains 18 residues. CDR1 and CDR2 (germline): SGHKS, YYEKEE (reference sequence). The data belong to a study of identical twins. Whole-study results and caveats: Sharing of beta out-of-frame sequences by twins showed a weaker excess. Excess low generation probability was seen in twin-shared out-of-frame alpha sequences.

Each donor (without exception) was a healthy Caucasian. MiXCR, run by TCRdb on the 5' RACE reads, gives a single entry per CDR3 protein. The sample includes around 340,000 distinct CDR3 sequences, 9% to 15% of them seen just once. Another study also made use of these data, one on yellow fever vaccine responses in identical twins. That source notes: Twins' vaccine T cell response reportedly seemed partly convergent, partly personalized.

Sequencing input: CD8+ T cells sorted from blood. The sequence came from a woman aged 18-29 years in good health. V is TRBV5-5 and J is TRBJ2-7, with 10 bases that match TRBD1. CDR3: CASSGRTGTGESRYEQYF. The DNA of the CDR3 is TGTGCCAGCAGCGGGCGAACCGGGACAGGGGAGAGTCGCTACGAGCAGTACTTC.